The clone carrying this T cell receptor (beta chain) was detected ten times or more. The method for making cDNA was 5'RACE, and it used 10-nucleotide random UMIs. One entry per CDR3 protein, called by TCRdb with MiXCR from the 5' RACE reads. The sample has 44,000 or so distinct CDR3 sequences; about 6.3% are singletons. The V gene's germline CDR1 is SGHTA and CDR2 FQGTGA. Trimming removed 4 bases at V and 4 bases at J, with 14 bases between. The CDR3 spans 15 residues. This sample stems from a study of neurological immune-mediated disorders. This receptor was obtained from a woman between 35 and 50 years old in good health. The sample was CD4+ T cells from blood. This chain uses TRBV7-3 with TRBJ2-1; D may match TRBD1 or TRBD2 (5 bases each). The CDR3: CASSSTRGLYNEQFF. The DNA for the CDR3 is TGTGCCAGCAGCTCGACCCGGGGCCTATACAATGAGCAGTTCTTC. Full variable domain (rest looked up from reference TRBV7-3 and TRBJ2-1): GAGVSQTPSNKVTEKGKYVELRCDPISGHTALYWYRQSLGQGPEFLIYFQGTGAADDSGLPNDRFFAVRPEGSVSTLKIQRTERGDSAVYLCASSSTRGLYNEQFFGPGTRLTVL.